These 16 T cell receptor beta chains were all obtained from the same sample, sequenced in a study of blood T cell repertoires in COVID-19. The table came from immunoSEQ multiplex PCR; TCRdb's copy has only in-frame clones and leaves some out. The table includes about 200,000 clones, approximately 87% detected once. Material for sequencing was peripheral blood. The origin of the receptors is a woman in her 70s with acute or convalescent COVID-19.

This clone was counted between two and nine times. The rearrangement links TRBV4-1 to TRBJ1-5, with 8 bases that match TRBD1. CDR3 length equals 18 residues. Germline-derived CDR1 and CDR2 are MGHRA and YSYEKL. J was trimmed by 3 bases and V by 0 bases; bases with no gene match: 10. This CDR3 reads CASSQETLRGLYNQPQHF. The CDR3 DNA reads as TGCGCCAGCAGCCAAGAAACGCTCAGGGGGCTCTACAATCAGCCCCAGCATTTT.

V and J are TRBV29-1 and TRBJ1-3; D unresolved. Germline CDR1 reads SQVTM; CDR2 reads ANQGSEA. Between the trimmed V and J ends, which lost 4 bases and 2 bases, there was a span of 9 bases. The CDR3 is made up of 13 amino acids. The CDR3 nucleotides read TGCAGCGTTGTCGGGTTAACTGGAAACACCATATATTTT. Its translation is CSVVGLTGNTIYF.

This rearrangement joins TRBV29-1 to TRBJ2-1, with 9 positions matching TRBD2. The CDR3 runs 14 residues. Unmatched junction bases numbered 5, after V lost 7 bases and J lost 1 base. Germline lookup yields CDR1 SQVTM and CDR2 ANQGSEA. CDR3 nucleotides: TGCAGCGAGCTTAGCGGGAGATCCTACAATGAGCAGTTCTTC. It translates to CSELSGRSYNEQFF.

This sequence joins TRBV27 and TRBJ1-4; TRBD1 is a possible D gene (5 bases). The ends were cut back, 8 bases at V and 6 bases at J, with 16 bases in the middle. Germline V gene data show CDR1 as MNHEY and CDR2 as SMNVEV (reference sequence). The CDR3 length is 14 residues. This CDR3 reads CASGGGGRYEKLFF. The CDR3 DNA reads as TGTGCCAGCGGTGGGGGAGGGAGATATGAAAAACTGTTTTTT.

The chain employs TRBV28 and TRBJ2-3, with 11 nucleotides matching TRBD2. Germline V gives CDR1 MDHEN, CDR2 SYDVKM. CDR3 length: 16 residues. J gave up 4 bases and V 5 bases, and 8 bases lay outside the gene matches. CDR3 sequence (DNA): TGTGCCAGCAGTCCGGTAGCGGGAGGGAGGGCAGATACGCAGTATTTT. It translates to CASSPVAGGRADTQYF.

V gene TRBV9 combines with J gene TRBJ2-2; a possible D gene is TRBD2 (6 bases). V was pared by 6 bases and J by 7 bases, with 10 bases between. The CDR3 extends over 12 amino acids. CDR1 and CDR2 from the germline V gene are SGDLS and YYNGEE. Here the CDR3 reads CASKREIGELFF. The CDR3 DNA follows: TGTGCCAGCAAACGGGAGATCGGGGAGCTGTTTTTT.

A few counts support this clone. The rearrangement uses TRBV5-1 and TRBJ1-2, with unresolved D. V was trimmed by 0 bases and J by 1 base, leaving 4 bases between them. The CDR3 loop spans 13 amino acids. CDR1 SGHRS and CDR2 YFSETQ come from the germline V gene. DNA for the CDR3: TGCGCCAGCAGCTTGGACGGTAACTATGGCTACACCTTC. Translating gives CASSLDGNYGYTF. Supplemented by reference TRBV5-1 and TRBJ1-2, the full variable domain reads KAGVTQTPRYLIKTRGQQVTLSCSPISGHRSVSWYQQTPGQGLQFLFEYFSETQRNKGNFPGRFSGRQFSNSRSEMNVSTLELGDSALYLCASSLDGNYGYTFGSGTRLTVV.

The chain is built from TRBV27 and TRBJ2-7, with 10 bases aligning to TRBD2. The CDR3 runs to 14 residues. In germline, CDR1 is MNHEY, CDR2 SMNVEV (reference sequence). Losses at the gene ends were 2 bases for V and 4 bases for J; bases not matched to a gene: 2. CDR3 in amino acids: CASSLGTSAYEQYF. In nucleotides, the CDR3 is TGTGCCAGCAGTTTAGGGACTAGCGCGTACGAGCAGTACTTC.

V usage is TRBV6-6 and J usage is TRBJ1-3; D gene uncertain. V gave up 0 bases and J gave up 0 bases, with 9 bases separating them. Looked up from germline, CDR1 is MNHNY and CDR2 is SVGAGI (reference sequence). This CDR3 contains 16 residues. Here the CDR3 reads CASSYSMWSSGNTIYF. Here the CDR3 DNA reads TGTGCCAGCAGTTACTCGATGTGGAGCTCTGGAAACACCATATATTTT.

The J gene is TRBJ1-4, the V gene TRBV18; D might be TRBD1 (5 bases). The CDR3 covers 13 residues. Germline V CDR1 and CDR2: KGHSH, LQKENI. V was shortened by 3 bases and J by 5 bases, with 7 bases between the two germline ends. CDR3 coding DNA: TGTGCCAGCTCACCCCCAGGGAATGAAAAACTGTTTTTT. It translates to CASSPPGNEKLFF.

The chain has TRBV7-2 and TRBJ2-1, with D unresolved. This CDR3 spans 13 amino acids. The germline V gene encodes CDR1 SGHTA and CDR2 FQGNSA. Trimming took off 1 base at V and 9 bases at J, with 10 bases between the two ends. In DNA form, the CDR3 reads TGTGCCAGCAGCTTAGGAGTATCAGGTGAGCAGTTCTTC. Residues: CASSLGVSGEQFF.

This chain links TRBV10-1 with TRBJ2-1; 9 positions match TRBD1. Unmatched junction bases numbered 17, after V lost 3 bases and J lost 2 bases. This CDR3 has 20 amino acids. Germline CDR1 is WNHNN and CDR2 is SYGVQD (reference sequence). The CDR3 here is CASSDPGQGPRGGTYNEQFF. CDR3 nucleotide sequence: TGCGCCAGCAGTGACCCAGGACAGGGGCCTCGAGGGGGGACCTACAATGAGCAGTTCTTC.

The V call is TRBV7-9, the J call TRBJ2-6; D may be TRBD1 (5 bases). Germline V gene lookup returns CDR1 SEHNR and CDR2 FQNEAQ (reference sequence). This CDR3 region has 15 residues. Deletions cut 6 bases from V and 4 bases from J, with 13 bases between. The CDR3 loop is CASSPRVSGANVLTF. DNA for the CDR3: TGTGCCAGCAGTCCCAGGGTTTCCGGGGCCAACGTCCTGACTTTC.

As DNA, the CDR3 is TGTGCCAGCAGTGGAAGCGTGAGCACAGATACGCAGTATTTT. This encodes CASSGSVSTDTQYF. The gene calls are TRBV25-1 and TRBJ2-3; D call uncertain. Germline V lookup: CDR1 MGHDK, CDR2 SYGVNS. The CDR3 spans 14 residues. Trimming cost V 4 bases and J 0 bases, with 8 bases left between them.

The chain recombines TRBV5-6 with TRBJ2-1, with a tentative D call TRBD2 (7 bases). Trimming stripped 1 base from V and 9 bases from J, with 11 bases between. Germline V gene data show CDR1 as SGHDT and CDR2 as YYEEEE. This CDR3 is built from 13 residues. The CDR3 nucleotides are TGTGCCAGCAGCTTGAGGGGGGGCTTTGAGCAGTTCTTC. Protein sequence: CASSLRGGFEQFF.

The chain is built from TRBV10-1 and TRBJ2-2; TRBD1 matches 9 bases. Germline-derived CDR1 and CDR2 are WNHNN and SYGVQD (reference sequence). With V trimmed by 6 bases and J by 4 bases, 6 bases remained unmatched. The CDR3 length is 15 residues. The CDR3 region is CASSPDRGGTGELFF. The CDR3 nucleotides read TGCGCCAGCAGCCCAGACAGGGGGGGCACCGGGGAGCTGTTTTTT.